This T cell receptor (beta chain) was recorded in a study of blood T cell repertoires in COVID-19. Study overall: The United States, Italy and Spain provided the acute and convalescent COVID-19 samples. T cells, B-cell-depleted T cells, or PBMCs supplied cDNA or gDNA.

Study processing details: Reference gene primer amplification in the assay estimated nucleated cell counts. Libraries were prepared by immunoSEQ multiplex PCR; TCRdb keeps only in-frame clonotypes and omits some of them. V and J calls and clone size are those listed in that table; D and trimming were worked out from the DNA. Among roughly 70,000 clones listed, about 90% were seen once. Germline CDR1 reads MDHEN; CDR2 reads SYDVKM. Germline trimming cut 5 bases from V and 2 bases from J; bases unmatched to any gene: 6. The CDR3 is 16 amino acids. The sequence was collected from a human donor in a cohort sampled during active COVID-19. The chain combines TRBV28 with TRBJ1-5; 10 bases map to TRBD1. Source material: peripheral blood. CDR3 sequence: CASSLRQGAGNQPQHF. In DNA, the CDR3 is TGTGCCAGCAGTCTCCGACAGGGGGCTGGCAATCAGCCCCAGCATTTT.